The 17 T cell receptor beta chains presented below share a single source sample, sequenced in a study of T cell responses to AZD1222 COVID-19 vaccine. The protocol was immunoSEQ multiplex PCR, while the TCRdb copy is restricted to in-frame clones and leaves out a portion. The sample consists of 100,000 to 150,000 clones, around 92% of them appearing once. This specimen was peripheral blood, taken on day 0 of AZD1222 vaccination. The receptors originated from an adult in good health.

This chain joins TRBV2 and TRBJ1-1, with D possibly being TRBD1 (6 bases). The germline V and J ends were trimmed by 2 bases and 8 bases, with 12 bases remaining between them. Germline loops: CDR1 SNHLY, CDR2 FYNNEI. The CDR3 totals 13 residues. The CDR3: CASSELPGQEAFF. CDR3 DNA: TGTGCCAGCAGTGAATTGCCGGGACAAGAAGCTTTCTTT.

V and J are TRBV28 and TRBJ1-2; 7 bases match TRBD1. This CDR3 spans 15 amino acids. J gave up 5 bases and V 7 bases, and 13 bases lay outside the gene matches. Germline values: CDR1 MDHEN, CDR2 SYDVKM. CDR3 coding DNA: TGTGCCAGCACTCGACAGGGCCGGGTTTTTTATGGCTACACCTTC. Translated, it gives CASTRQGRVFYGYTF.

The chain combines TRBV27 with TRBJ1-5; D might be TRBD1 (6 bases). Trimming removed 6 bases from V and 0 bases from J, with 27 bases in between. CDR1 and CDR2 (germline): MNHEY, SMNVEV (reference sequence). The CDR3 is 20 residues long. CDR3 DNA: TGTGCCAGCAGGCCCGGGACATTCTTGGGACCCAAGATTAGCAATCAGCCCCAGCATTTT. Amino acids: CASRPGTFLGPKISNQPQHF.

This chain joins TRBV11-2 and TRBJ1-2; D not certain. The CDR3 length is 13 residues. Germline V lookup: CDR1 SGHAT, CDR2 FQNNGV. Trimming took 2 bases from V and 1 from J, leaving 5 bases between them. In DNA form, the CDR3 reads TGTGCCAGCAGCTTAATGATTAACTATGGCTACACCTTC. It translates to CASSLMINYGYTF. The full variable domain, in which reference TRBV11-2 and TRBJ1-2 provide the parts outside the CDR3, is EAGVAQSPRYKIIEKRQSVAFWCNPISGHATLYWYQQILGQGPKLLIQFQNNGVVDDSQLPKDRFSAERLKGVDSTLKIQPAKLEDSAVYLCASSLMINYGYTFGSGTRLTVV.

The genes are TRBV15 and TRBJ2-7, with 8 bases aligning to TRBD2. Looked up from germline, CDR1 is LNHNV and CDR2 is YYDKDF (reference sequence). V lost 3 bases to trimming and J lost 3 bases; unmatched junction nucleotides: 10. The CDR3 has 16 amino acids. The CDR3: CATSRGGREAFYEQYF. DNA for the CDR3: TGTGCCACCAGCAGGGGGGGGCGGGAGGCATTCTACGAGCAGTACTTC. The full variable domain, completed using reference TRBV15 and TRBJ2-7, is DAMVIQNPRYQVTQFGKPVTLSCSQTLNHNVMYWYQQKSSQAPKLLFHYYDKDFNNEADTPDNFQSRRPNTSFCFLDIRSPGLGDTAMYLCATSRGGREAFYEQYFGPGTRLTVT.

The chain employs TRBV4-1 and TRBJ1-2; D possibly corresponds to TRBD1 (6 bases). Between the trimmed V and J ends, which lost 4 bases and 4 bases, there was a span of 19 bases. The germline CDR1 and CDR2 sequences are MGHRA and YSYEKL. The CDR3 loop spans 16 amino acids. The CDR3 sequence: CASSPPGQPLFYGYTF. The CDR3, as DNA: TGCGCCAGCAGCCCCCCCGGACAGCCCCTTTTCTATGGCTACACCTTC.

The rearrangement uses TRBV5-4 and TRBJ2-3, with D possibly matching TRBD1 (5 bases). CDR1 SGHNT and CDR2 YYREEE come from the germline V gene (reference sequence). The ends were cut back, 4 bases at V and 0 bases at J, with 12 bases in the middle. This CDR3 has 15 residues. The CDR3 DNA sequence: TGTGCCAGCAGCACCCCGACAGAGAGCACAGATACGCAGTATTTT. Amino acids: CASSTPTESTDTQYF.

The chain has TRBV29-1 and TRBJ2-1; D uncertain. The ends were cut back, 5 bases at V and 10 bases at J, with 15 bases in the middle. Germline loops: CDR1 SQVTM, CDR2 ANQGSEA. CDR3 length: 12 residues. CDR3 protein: CSVLADRPEQFF. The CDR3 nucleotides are TGCAGCGTTCTCGCGGACCGGCCCGAGCAGTTCTTC.

CDR3 in DNA: TGTGCCAGCAGTGAAGGGAGCTCCTACAATGAGCAGTTCTTC. This codes for CASSEGSSYNEQFF. The chain joins TRBV2 to TRBJ2-1; D is unclear. V was clipped by 1 base and J by 0 bases, with 4 bases between them. The germline V gene has CDR1 SNHLY and CDR2 FYNNEI. The CDR3 extends over 14 amino acids.

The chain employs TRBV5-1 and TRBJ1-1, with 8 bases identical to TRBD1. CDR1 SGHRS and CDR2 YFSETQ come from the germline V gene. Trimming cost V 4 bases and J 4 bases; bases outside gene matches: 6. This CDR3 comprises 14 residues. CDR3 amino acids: CASSLRGLGTEAFF. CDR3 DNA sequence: TGCGCCAGCAGCCTCAGGGGGCTGGGCACTGAAGCTTTCTTT.

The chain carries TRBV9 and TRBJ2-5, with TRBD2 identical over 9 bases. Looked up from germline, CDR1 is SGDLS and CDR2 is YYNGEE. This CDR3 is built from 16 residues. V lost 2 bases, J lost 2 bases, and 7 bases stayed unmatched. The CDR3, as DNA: TGTGCCAGCAGCGTCCAAGCGGGAGGTTTACAAGAGACCCAGTACTTC. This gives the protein CASSVQAGGLQETQYF.

CDR3 residues: CSVSGGSSYEQYF. In DNA, the CDR3 is TGCAGCGTTAGCGGGGGGAGCTCCTACGAGCAGTACTTC. The rearrangement links TRBV29-1 to TRBJ2-7; 9 bases are shared with TRBD2. This CDR3 region has 13 residues. Germline-derived CDR1 and CDR2 are SQVTM and ANQGSEA. V lost 5 bases and J lost 0; bases outside the gene matches: 2.

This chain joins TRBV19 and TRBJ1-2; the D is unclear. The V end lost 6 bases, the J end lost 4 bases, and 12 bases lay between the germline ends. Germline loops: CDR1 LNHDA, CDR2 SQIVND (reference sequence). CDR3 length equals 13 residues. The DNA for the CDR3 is TGTGCCAGTAGCGCCCGTGGTAGCTATGGCTACACCTTC. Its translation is CASSARGSYGYTF.

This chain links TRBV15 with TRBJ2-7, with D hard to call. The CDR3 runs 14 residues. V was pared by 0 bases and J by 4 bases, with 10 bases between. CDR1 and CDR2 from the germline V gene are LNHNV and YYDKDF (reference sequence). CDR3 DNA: TGTGCCACCAGCAGAGATGTGGCGGCTTACGAGCAGTACTTC. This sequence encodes CATSRDVAAYEQYF.

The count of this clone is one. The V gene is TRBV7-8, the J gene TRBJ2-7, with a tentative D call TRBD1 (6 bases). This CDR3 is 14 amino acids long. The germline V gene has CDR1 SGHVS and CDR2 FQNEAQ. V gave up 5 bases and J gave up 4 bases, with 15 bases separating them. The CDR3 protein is CASSRTEQLYEQYF. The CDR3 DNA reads TGTGCCAGCAGCCGGACAGAGCAATTGTACGAGCAGTACTTC.

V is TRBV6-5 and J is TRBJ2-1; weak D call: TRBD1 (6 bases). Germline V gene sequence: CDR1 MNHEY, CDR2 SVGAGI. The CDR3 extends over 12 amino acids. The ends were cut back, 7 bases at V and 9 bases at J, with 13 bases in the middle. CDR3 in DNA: TGTGCCAGCACTCTAAGCAGGGGTGAGCAGTTCTTC. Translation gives CASTLSRGEQFF.

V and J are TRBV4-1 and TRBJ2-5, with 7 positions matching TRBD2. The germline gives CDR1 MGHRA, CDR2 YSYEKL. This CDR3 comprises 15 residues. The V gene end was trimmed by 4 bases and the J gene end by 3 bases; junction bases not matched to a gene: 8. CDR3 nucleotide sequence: TGCGCCAGCAGCCCTCAAGGGACTACTAAAGAGACCCAGTACTTC. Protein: CASSPQGTTKETQYF.